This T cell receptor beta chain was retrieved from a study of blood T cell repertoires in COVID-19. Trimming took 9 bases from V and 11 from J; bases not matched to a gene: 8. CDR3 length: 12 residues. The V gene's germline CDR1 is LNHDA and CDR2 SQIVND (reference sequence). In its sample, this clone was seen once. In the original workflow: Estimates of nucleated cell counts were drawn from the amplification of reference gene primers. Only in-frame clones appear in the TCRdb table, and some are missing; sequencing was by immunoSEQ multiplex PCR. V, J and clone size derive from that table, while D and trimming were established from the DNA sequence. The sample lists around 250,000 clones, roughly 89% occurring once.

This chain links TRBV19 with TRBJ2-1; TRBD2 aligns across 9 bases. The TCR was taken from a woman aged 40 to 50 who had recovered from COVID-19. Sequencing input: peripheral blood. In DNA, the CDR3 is TGTGCCAGCAGCACTAGCGGGTATCAGCAGTTCTTC. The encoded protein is CASSTSGYQQFF.